This TCR beta chain was identified during a study of spatial heterogeneity in lung cancer. About the research overall: Detection of beta-chain sequences consistently exceeded that of alpha-chain sequences. Study results and limitations: Ubiquitous expanded tumor TCRs surfaced in blood more at resection than they did at follow-up.

This CDR3 spans 13 amino acids. J was trimmed by 1 base and V by 5 bases; bases with no gene match: 3. In germline, CDR1 is GTSNPN, CDR2 SVGIG (reference sequence). TCR cDNA molecules each had a unique molecular identifier. Using its own MiXCR run on the 5' RACE reads, TCRdb lists one record per CDR3 protein. The sample includes 77,000 or so distinct CDR3 sequences, approximately 20% seen only once; the top ten take about 6.8%. Comment on this clonotype: The antigen is undetermined.

The sample's time point: sample taken at primary tumor resection. Tumor, nontumor lung or frozen PBMC supplied whole RNA, sequenced without sorting. V and J are TRBV30 and TRBJ2-5; 8 nucleotides agree with TRBD1. The sequence was collected from a male donor with early-stage non-small cell lung cancer. The specimen comprised PBMCs, sampled at surgery. CDR3 residues: CAWDRGPQETQYF. The CDR3 bases are TGTGCCTGGGACAGGGGACCCCAAGAGACCCAGTACTTC.